This is a list of T cell receptor beta chains from one sample in a study of shared clonotypes between healthy human individuals. This table comes from immunoSEQ multiplex PCR, and its TCRdb copy is limited to in-frame clones, with some not included. The table lists 2 million to 2.5 million clones, approximately 95% of them singletons. Material for sequencing was naive CD4+ T cells sorted from blood. These receptor sequences come from a man aged 18 to 29 in good health. The CDR3 runs from the conserved cysteine through the conserved F or W. Fields, in order: D gene, J gene, clone size, V gene, CDR3 DNA, CDR3 protein. The D gene is left open where the match is weak. Size values are once, few and many counts, or a class for expanded clones, and some rows have none.

d_gene: TRBD1; j_gene: TRBJ1-5; abundance: -; v_gene: TRBV6-5; CDR3nt: TGTGCCAGCAGTTATTCCGGGACAGGCAATCAGCCCCAGCATTTT; CDR3aa: CASSYSGTGNQPQHF
d_gene: -; j_gene: TRBJ2-7; abundance: -; v_gene: TRBV6-1; CDR3nt: TGTGCCAGCAGAAATGCCATCTGGTCCTACGAGCAGTACTTC; CDR3aa: CASRNAIWSYEQYF
d_gene: TRBD1; j_gene: TRBJ2-2; abundance: -; v_gene: TRBV10-3; CDR3nt: TGTGCCATCAGTGCTGGACAGGGGGCCACCGGGGAGCTGTTTTTT; CDR3aa: CAISAGQGATGELFF
d_gene: TRBD2; j_gene: TRBJ2-7; abundance: once; v_gene: TRBV4-3; CDR3nt: TGCGCCAGCAGCGCCCAGCTAGCGGGAGGGTACGAGCAGTACTTC; CDR3aa: CASSAQLAGGYEQYF
d_gene: -; j_gene: TRBJ1-2; abundance: -; v_gene: TRBV11-2; CDR3nt: TGTGCCAGCACACCAGACGGCCAAAGTGGCGGCTACACCTTC; CDR3aa: CASTPDGQSGGYTF
d_gene: -; j_gene: TRBJ1-1; abundance: -; v_gene: TRBV7-9; CDR3nt: TGTGCCAGCAGCTTAGAACAGGGTGAAGCTTTCTTT; CDR3aa: CASSLEQGEAFF
d_gene: -; j_gene: TRBJ1-5; abundance: -; v_gene: TRBV6-5; CDR3nt: TGTGCCAGCAGCCGCACAGGGACCAGCAATCAGCCCCAGCATTTT; CDR3aa: CASSRTGTSNQPQHF
d_gene: TRBD2; j_gene: TRBJ2-1; abundance: -; v_gene: TRBV11-3; CDR3nt: TGTGCCAGCAGCTCGGGACTAGCGGTTTACAATGAGCAGTTCTTC; CDR3aa: CASSSGLAVYNEQFF
d_gene: -; j_gene: TRBJ1-1; abundance: -; v_gene: TRBV5-6; CDR3nt: TGTGCCAGCAGCTTGGTTAAGGGGAACACTGAAGCTTTCTTT; CDR3aa: CASSLVKGNTEAFF
d_gene: -; j_gene: TRBJ1-1; abundance: -; v_gene: TRBV30; CDR3nt: TGTGCCTGGAGTGGCAGAACAAACACTGAAGCTTTCTTT; CDR3aa: CAWSGRTNTEAFF
d_gene: -; j_gene: TRBJ2-7; abundance: -; v_gene: TRBV7-6; CDR3nt: TGTGCCAGCAGCTTAGGGTCGAGTCCCTACGAGCAGTACTTC; CDR3aa: CASSLGSSPYEQYF
d_gene: TRBD1; j_gene: TRBJ1-1; abundance: few; v_gene: TRBV11-2; CDR3nt: TGTGCCAGCAGCCGGAGGACAGGGGATATGAACACTGAAGCTTTCTTT; CDR3aa: CASSRRTGDMNTEAFF
d_gene: -; j_gene: TRBJ2-7; abundance: once; v_gene: TRBV25-1; CDR3nt: TGTGCCAGCAGTGAATCAGGCCAAGCCTACGAGCAGTACTTC; CDR3aa: CASSESGQAYEQYF
d_gene: -; j_gene: TRBJ2-1; abundance: -; v_gene: TRBV4-3; CDR3nt: TGCGCCAGCAGCCATTTAAACTCGGGGTACAATGAGCAGTTCTTC; CDR3aa: CASSHLNSGYNEQFF
d_gene: -; j_gene: TRBJ2-7; abundance: -; v_gene: TRBV10-3; CDR3nt: TGTGCCATCAGTGAGTCTGGCAGGCCCTACGAGCAGTACTTC; CDR3aa: CAISESGRPYEQYF
d_gene: -; j_gene: TRBJ2-5; abundance: -; v_gene: TRBV7-9; CDR3nt: TGTGCCAGCAGCTTAGGAACAGGAGAGACCCAGTACTTC; CDR3aa: CASSLGTGETQYF
d_gene: TRBD2; j_gene: TRBJ2-5; abundance: -; v_gene: TRBV6-1; CDR3nt: TGTGCCAGCCGAGTAGCGGGCTTTCTAGAGACCCAGTACTTC; CDR3aa: CASRVAGFLETQYF
d_gene: -; j_gene: TRBJ2-7; abundance: once; v_gene: TRBV2; CDR3nt: TGTGCCAGCAGTGAGGTCAGGGGGGTCCACGAGCAGTACTTC; CDR3aa: CASSEVRGVHEQYF
d_gene: TRBD1; j_gene: TRBJ2-7; abundance: -; v_gene: TRBV2; CDR3nt: TGTGCCAGCAGTGAAAGGGACAGGACCTTGTACTTC; CDR3aa: CASSERDRTLYF
d_gene: -; j_gene: TRBJ2-5; abundance: -; v_gene: TRBV5-1; CDR3nt: TGCGCCAGCAGCTTGAGTAGCCGCGAGACCCAGTACTTC; CDR3aa: CASSLSSRETQYF
d_gene: -; j_gene: TRBJ2-1; abundance: -; v_gene: TRBV9; CDR3nt: TGTGCCAGCAGCCCCCGACCTCCCGGAGAGGGGTCCTACAATGAGCAGTTCTTC; CDR3aa: CASSPRPPGEGSYNEQFF
d_gene: -; j_gene: TRBJ2-3; abundance: -; v_gene: TRBV5-1; CDR3nt: TGCGCCAGCAGCTTTACGAGTCCAGATACGCAGTATTTT; CDR3aa: CASSFTSPDTQYF
d_gene: -; j_gene: TRBJ2-4; abundance: -; v_gene: TRBV27; CDR3nt: TGTGCCAGCAGTCGAGACGATTTAGCCAAAAACATTCAGTACTTC; CDR3aa: CASSRDDLAKNIQYF
d_gene: TRBD1; j_gene: TRBJ2-3; abundance: -; v_gene: TRBV7-9; CDR3nt: TGTGCCAGCAGCCCCCGACAGGGGCGCTCAGCAGATACGCAGTATTTT; CDR3aa: CASSPRQGRSADTQYF
d_gene: -; j_gene: TRBJ2-5; abundance: -; v_gene: TRBV2; CDR3nt: TGTGCCAGCAGCCCCGAGGGCCGTGAGACCCAGTACTTC; CDR3aa: CASSPEGRETQYF
d_gene: -; j_gene: TRBJ2-7; abundance: -; v_gene: TRBV19; CDR3nt: TGTGCCAGTAGTATAGATTGGGCAGGTAGCTACGAGCAGTACTTC; CDR3aa: CASSIDWAGSYEQYF
d_gene: -; j_gene: TRBJ2-5; abundance: -; v_gene: TRBV19; CDR3nt: TGTGCCAGTAGTCTAGAGTTCGGGACCCAGTACTTC; CDR3aa: CASSLEFGTQYF
d_gene: -; j_gene: TRBJ2-7; abundance: -; v_gene: TRBV28; CDR3nt: TGTGCCAGCGGGGAACAGGTAACCTCCTACGAGCAGTACTTC; CDR3aa: CASGEQVTSYEQYF
d_gene: -; j_gene: TRBJ2-3; abundance: -; v_gene: TRBV7-2; CDR3nt: TGTGCCAGCAGCTTAGAGGACCCGCGAGATACGCAGTATTTT; CDR3aa: CASSLEDPRDTQYF
d_gene: -; j_gene: TRBJ2-3; abundance: -; v_gene: TRBV11-2; CDR3nt: TGTGCCAGCAGCTCCCCAACAGATACGCAGTATTTT; CDR3aa: CASSSPTDTQYF
d_gene: TRBD2; j_gene: TRBJ2-7; abundance: -; v_gene: TRBV7-8; CDR3nt: TGTGCCAGCAGCCGACCCCTACTAGCGGGGAATTCCTACGAGCAGTACTTC; CDR3aa: CASSRPLLAGNSYEQYF
d_gene: -; j_gene: TRBJ2-7; abundance: -; v_gene: TRBV30; CDR3nt: TGTGCCTGGGGGCAGACGGCCCAGGCCGGCGAGCAGTACTTC; CDR3aa: CAWGQTAQAGEQYF
d_gene: TRBD2; j_gene: TRBJ2-1; abundance: -; v_gene: TRBV6-6; CDR3nt: TGTGCCAGCATCCCACCCGGCAGCGGGAGGGACAATGAGCAGTTCTTC; CDR3aa: CASIPPGSGRDNEQFF
d_gene: -; j_gene: TRBJ2-7; abundance: once; v_gene: TRBV7-9; CDR3nt: TGTGCCAGCAGCCCCTGGGGGGGGACACTAACCTACGAGCAGTACTTC; CDR3aa: CASSPWGGTLTYEQYF
d_gene: TRBD1; j_gene: TRBJ1-2; abundance: -; v_gene: TRBV28; CDR3nt: TGTGCCAGCACCCCCACCGGGGGAGGGGGCCGATTCTATGGCTACACCTTC; CDR3aa: CASTPTGGGGRFYGYTF
d_gene: -; j_gene: TRBJ2-3; abundance: -; v_gene: TRBV7-7; CDR3nt: TGTGCTAGCAGCCCAGTCTTGGGCACAGATACGCAGTATTTT; CDR3aa: CASSPVLGTDTQYF
d_gene: TRBD2; j_gene: TRBJ2-2; abundance: once; v_gene: TRBV11-2; CDR3nt: TGTGCCAGCAGTTTGGGTAGCGGGGGTTACACCGGGGAGCTGTTTTTT; CDR3aa: CASSLGSGGYTGELFF
d_gene: -; j_gene: TRBJ2-7; abundance: -; v_gene: TRBV10-3; CDR3nt: TGTGCCATCAGGAAGGCCGGGACACCGACCTACGAGCAGTACTTC; CDR3aa: CAIRKAGTPTYEQYF
d_gene: -; j_gene: TRBJ2-7; abundance: -; v_gene: TRBV5-1; CDR3nt: TGCGCCAGCAGCATAAACCGAGAGCAGTACTTC; CDR3aa: CASSINREQYF
d_gene: -; j_gene: TRBJ2-2; abundance: -; v_gene: TRBV5-1; CDR3nt: TGCGCCAGCAGCTTGACCGAGGACTTTACGAACACCGGGGAGCTGTTTTTT; CDR3aa: CASSLTEDFTNTGELFF
d_gene: TRBD1; j_gene: TRBJ2-7; abundance: -; v_gene: TRBV5-1; CDR3nt: TGCGCCAGCAGCTTGGGGACAGGGAAGGGCGAGCAGTACTTC; CDR3aa: CASSLGTGKGEQYF
d_gene: -; j_gene: TRBJ2-7; abundance: -; v_gene: TRBV20-1; CDR3nt: TGCAGTGCTAGAGAGAGCTACGAGCAGTACTTC; CDR3aa: CSARESYEQYF
d_gene: -; j_gene: TRBJ2-3; abundance: -; v_gene: TRBV7-2; CDR3nt: TGTGCCAGCAGCTCCCCTTGGGGAACAGATACGCAGTATTTT; CDR3aa: CASSSPWGTDTQYF
d_gene: TRBD2; j_gene: TRBJ2-3; abundance: -; v_gene: TRBV7-3; CDR3nt: TGTGCCAGCAGCTCGCGCGGCCGGACTAGCGGGGTCACAGATACGCAGTATTTT; CDR3aa: CASSSRGRTSGVTDTQYF
d_gene: TRBD1; j_gene: TRBJ1-1; abundance: -; v_gene: TRBV7-9; CDR3nt: TGTGCCAGCAGCCCAATCGGAGGGGGCGATACTGAAGCTTTCTTT; CDR3aa: CASSPIGGGDTEAFF
d_gene: TRBD1; j_gene: TRBJ1-4; abundance: -; v_gene: TRBV2; CDR3nt: TGTGCCAGCGCAACAGGGGATGGCTTTCAAAAACTGTTTTTT; CDR3aa: CASATGDGFQKLFF
d_gene: -; j_gene: TRBJ1-1; abundance: -; v_gene: TRBV27; CDR3nt: TGTGCCAGCAGTGAGCTCGGGACCGGGGGCCTTATTGAAGCTTTCTTT; CDR3aa: CASSELGTGGLIEAFF
d_gene: -; j_gene: TRBJ1-2; abundance: once; v_gene: TRBV28; CDR3nt: TGTGCCAGCAGTTTACCCGGGGACCTTTCTAACTATGGCTACACCTTC; CDR3aa: CASSLPGDLSNYGYTF
d_gene: TRBD1; j_gene: TRBJ1-2; abundance: -; v_gene: TRBV7-9; CDR3nt: TGTGCCAGCAGCTGGGGACAGGGGTATGGCTACACCTTC; CDR3aa: CASSWGQGYGYTF
d_gene: -; j_gene: TRBJ2-2; abundance: -; v_gene: TRBV28; CDR3nt: TGTGCCAGCAGTTTAAAGGGAGGAGGAACCGGGGAGCTGTTTTTT; CDR3aa: CASSLKGGGTGELFF
d_gene: -; j_gene: TRBJ1-5; abundance: -; v_gene: TRBV30; CDR3nt: TGTGCCTGGAGGTCGGGGGGCCGCGATCAGCCCCAGCATTTT; CDR3aa: CAWRSGGRDQPQHF
d_gene: -; j_gene: TRBJ2-2; abundance: -; v_gene: TRBV4-1; CDR3nt: TGCGCCAGCAGCCAAGATACAGGGGGGGCAATCACCGGGGAGCTGTTTTTT; CDR3aa: CASSQDTGGAITGELFF
d_gene: -; j_gene: TRBJ2-4; abundance: -; v_gene: TRBV29-1; CDR3nt: TGCAGCGTTGAACCTAAGGGGCCCAAAAACATTCAGTACTTC; CDR3aa: CSVEPKGPKNIQYF
d_gene: -; j_gene: TRBJ1-3; abundance: -; v_gene: TRBV7-2; CDR3nt: TGTGCCAGCAGCTTAGTTGCAGCGGGCGGAAACACCATATATTTT; CDR3aa: CASSLVAAGGNTIYF
d_gene: -; j_gene: TRBJ2-1; abundance: -; v_gene: TRBV18; CDR3nt: TGTGCCAGCTCACCACCTCTCGGTTTTTCGGGCAAAGGGACCGAGGGATTGAACTATGAGCAGTTCTTC; CDR3aa: CASSPPLGFSGKGTEGLNYEQFF